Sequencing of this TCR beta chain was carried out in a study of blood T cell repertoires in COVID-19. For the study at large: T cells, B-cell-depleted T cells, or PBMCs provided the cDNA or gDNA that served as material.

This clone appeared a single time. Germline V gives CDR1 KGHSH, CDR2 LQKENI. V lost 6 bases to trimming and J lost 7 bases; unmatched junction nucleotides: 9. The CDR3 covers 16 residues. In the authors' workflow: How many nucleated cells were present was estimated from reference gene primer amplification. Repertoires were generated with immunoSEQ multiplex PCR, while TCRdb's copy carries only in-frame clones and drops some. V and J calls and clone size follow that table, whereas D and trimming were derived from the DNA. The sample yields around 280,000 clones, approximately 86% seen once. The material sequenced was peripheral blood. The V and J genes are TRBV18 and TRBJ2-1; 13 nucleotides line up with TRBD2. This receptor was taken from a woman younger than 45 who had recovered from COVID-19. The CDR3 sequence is CASSQGLAGAGNEQFF. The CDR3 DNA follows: TGTGCCAGCTCCCAAGGACTAGCGGGAGCAGGTAATGAGCAGTTCTTC.